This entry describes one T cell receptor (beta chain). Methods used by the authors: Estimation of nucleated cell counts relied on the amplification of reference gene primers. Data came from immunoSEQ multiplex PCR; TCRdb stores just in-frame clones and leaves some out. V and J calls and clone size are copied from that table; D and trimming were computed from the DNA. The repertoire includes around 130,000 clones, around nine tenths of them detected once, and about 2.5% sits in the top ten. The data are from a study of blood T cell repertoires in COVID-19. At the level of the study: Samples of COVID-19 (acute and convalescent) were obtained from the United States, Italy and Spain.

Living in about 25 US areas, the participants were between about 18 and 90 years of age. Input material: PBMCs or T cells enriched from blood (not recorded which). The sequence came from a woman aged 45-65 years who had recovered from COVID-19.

The chain's CDR3 is CASSQETGRGYTF. For the CDR3, the DNA is TGCGCCAGCAGCCAAGAGACAGGTCGGGGCTACACCTTC. The gene calls are TRBV4-3 and TRBJ1-2, with a tentative D call TRBD1 (6 bases). This CDR3 comprises 13 residues. Germline V lookup: CDR1 LGHNA, CDR2 YSLEER. Trimming removed 0 bases from V and 8 bases from J, with 10 bases in between.